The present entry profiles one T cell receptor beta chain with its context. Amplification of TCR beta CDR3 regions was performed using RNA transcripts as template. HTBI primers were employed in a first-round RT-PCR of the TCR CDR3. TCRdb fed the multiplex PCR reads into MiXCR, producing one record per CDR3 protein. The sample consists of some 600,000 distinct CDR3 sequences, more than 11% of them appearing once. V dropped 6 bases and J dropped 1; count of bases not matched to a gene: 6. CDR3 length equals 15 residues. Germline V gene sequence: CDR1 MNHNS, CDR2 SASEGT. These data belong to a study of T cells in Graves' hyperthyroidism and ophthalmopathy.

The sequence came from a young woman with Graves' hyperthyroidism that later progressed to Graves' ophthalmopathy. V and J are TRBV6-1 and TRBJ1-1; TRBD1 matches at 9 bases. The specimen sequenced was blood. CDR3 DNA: TGTGCCAGCAGCTTCCAGGACAGGGGGAACACTGAAGCTTTCTTT. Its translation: CASSFQDRGNTEAFF.